Sequencing of this T cell receptor (beta chain) was carried out in a study of human T cells and chemical hapten exposure. Study conclusions and caveats: Sensitization with DPC brought no change to TCRs above 1 in 1000 in frequency.

Someone pulled total RNA out of unfractionated whole blood. This clonotype has more than one count but fewer than ten. Its cognate antigen is unknown. Individual cDNA molecules received unique molecular identifiers in the library. In the source study's methods: The number of TCRs in each sample had a median of approximately 96,000 and spanned roughly 23,224 to 750,000. MiXCR was run by TCRdb on the 5' RACE reads, yielding one entry per CDR3 protein. TCRdb assigned the V and J calls; the authors' analysis was not used. The sample consists of roughly 82,000 distinct CDR3 sequences, around 15% of them appearing once. CDR3 length: 13 residues. The germline V gene has CDR1 DFQATT and CDR2 SNEGSKA (reference sequence).

The sequence derives from a female donor in good health. The chain is built from TRBV20-1 and TRBJ1-5; no clear D. CDR3 DNA sequence: TGCGGCCTGAAGACCTCCAGCAATCAGCCCCAGCATTTT. This translates into CGLKTSSNQPQHF.